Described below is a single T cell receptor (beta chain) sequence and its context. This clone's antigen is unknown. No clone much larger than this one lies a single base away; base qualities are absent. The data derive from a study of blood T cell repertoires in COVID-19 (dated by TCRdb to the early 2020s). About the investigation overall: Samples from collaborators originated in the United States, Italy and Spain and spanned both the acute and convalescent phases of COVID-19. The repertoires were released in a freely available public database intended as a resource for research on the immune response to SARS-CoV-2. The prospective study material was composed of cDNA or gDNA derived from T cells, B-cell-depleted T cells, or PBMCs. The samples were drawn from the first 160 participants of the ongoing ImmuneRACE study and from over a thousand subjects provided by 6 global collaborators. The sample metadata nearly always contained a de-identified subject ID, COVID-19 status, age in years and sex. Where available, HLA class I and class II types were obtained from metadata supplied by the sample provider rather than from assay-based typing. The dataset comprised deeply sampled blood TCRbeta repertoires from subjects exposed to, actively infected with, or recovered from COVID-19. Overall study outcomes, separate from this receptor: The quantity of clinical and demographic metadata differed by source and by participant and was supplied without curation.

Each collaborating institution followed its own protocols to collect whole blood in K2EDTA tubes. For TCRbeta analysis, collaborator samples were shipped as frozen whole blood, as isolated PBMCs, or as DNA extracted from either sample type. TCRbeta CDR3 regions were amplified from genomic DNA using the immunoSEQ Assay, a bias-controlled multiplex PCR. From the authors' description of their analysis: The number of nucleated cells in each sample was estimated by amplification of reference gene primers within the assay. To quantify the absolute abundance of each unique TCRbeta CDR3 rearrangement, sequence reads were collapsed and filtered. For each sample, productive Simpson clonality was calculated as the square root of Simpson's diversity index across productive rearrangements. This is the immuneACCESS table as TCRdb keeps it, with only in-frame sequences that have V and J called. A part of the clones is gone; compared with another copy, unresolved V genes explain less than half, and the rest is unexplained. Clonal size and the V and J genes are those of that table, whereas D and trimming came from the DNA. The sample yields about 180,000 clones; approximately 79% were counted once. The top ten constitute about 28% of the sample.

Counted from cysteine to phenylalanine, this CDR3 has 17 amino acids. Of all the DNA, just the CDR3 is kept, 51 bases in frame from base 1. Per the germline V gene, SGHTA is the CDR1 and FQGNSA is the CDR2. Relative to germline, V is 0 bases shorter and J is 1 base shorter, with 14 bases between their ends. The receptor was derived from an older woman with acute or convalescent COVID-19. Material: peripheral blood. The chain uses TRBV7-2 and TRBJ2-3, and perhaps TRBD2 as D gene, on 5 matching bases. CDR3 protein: CASSLAPTTLRTDTQYF. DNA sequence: TGTGCCAGCAGCTTAGCGCCGACTACCCTTCGCACAGATACGCAGTATTTT.